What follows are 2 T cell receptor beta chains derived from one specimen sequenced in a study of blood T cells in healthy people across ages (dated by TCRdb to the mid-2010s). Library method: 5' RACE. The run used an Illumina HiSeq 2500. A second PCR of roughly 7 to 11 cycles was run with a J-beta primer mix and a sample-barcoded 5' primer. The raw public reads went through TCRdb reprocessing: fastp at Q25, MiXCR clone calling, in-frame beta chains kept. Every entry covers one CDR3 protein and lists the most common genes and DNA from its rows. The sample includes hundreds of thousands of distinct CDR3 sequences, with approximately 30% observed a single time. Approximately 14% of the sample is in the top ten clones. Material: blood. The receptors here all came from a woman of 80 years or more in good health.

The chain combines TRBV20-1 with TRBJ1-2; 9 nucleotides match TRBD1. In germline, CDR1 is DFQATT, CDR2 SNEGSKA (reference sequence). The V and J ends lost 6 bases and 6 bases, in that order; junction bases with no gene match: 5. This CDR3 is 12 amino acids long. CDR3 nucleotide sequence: TGCAGTGCCAGCGGACAGGGGAATGGCTACACCTTC. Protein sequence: CSASGQGNGYTF.

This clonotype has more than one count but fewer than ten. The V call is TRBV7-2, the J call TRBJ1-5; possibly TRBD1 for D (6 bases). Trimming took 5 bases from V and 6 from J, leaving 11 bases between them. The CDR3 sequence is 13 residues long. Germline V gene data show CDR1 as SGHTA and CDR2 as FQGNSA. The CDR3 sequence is CASSRGGSQPQHF. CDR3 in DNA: TGTGCCAGCAGCCGGGGGGGCAGTCAGCCCCAGCATTTT.